The subject of this entry is one TCR beta chain. No antigen is known for it. Using CD45RO/CCR7/CD25/CD127/CD95/CD27, CD4+ naive, central memory, regulatory and stem cell-like memory cells were sorted. Sorted cells reached over 95% purity in every population. Germline values: CDR1 SGHTA, CDR2 FQGNSA. The CDR3 totals 14 residues. The junction had 9 bases not matched to a gene; V was cut back by 6 bases and J by 7 bases. The data were taken from a study of beta chain features in type 1 diabetes. Study-wide results and caveats: Within the patient group, naive, central memory and Treg TCRB repertoires appeared more similar to each other than within healthy donors. Type 1 diabetes patients showed fewer insertions and more deletions at VDJ junctions.

Since all of the isolated RNA was reverse transcribed, expressed TCRB transcripts were what got sequenced. Using immunoSEQ multiplex PCR, the repertoire was profiled, and TCRdb retains in-frame clones only, with some absent. Here the sample spans hundreds of thousands of clones, roughly an eighth being singletons. The sample comprised naive CD4+ T cells from blood. V gene TRBV7-2 combines with J gene TRBJ2-7; 10 nucleotides match TRBD1. The source of this sequence is a man between 18 and 29 years old in good health. The CDR3 sequence: CASSLRDRGREQYF. The CDR3 DNA sequence: TGTGCCAGCAGTCTCCGGGACAGGGGCCGGGAGCAGTACTTC. Variable domain in full (rest from reference TRBV7-2 and TRBJ2-7): GAGVSQSPSNKVTEKGKDVELRCDPISGHTALYWYRQSLGQGLEFLIYFQGNSAPDKSGLPSDRFSAERTGGSVSTLTIQRTQQEDSAVYLCASSLRDRGREQYFGPGTRLTVT.